This T cell receptor beta chain is from a study of post-analysis software for immune sequencing data. Study findings and constraints: In patients, TRBV5-6, TRBV5-1 and TRBV20-1 belonged to roughly five TRBV segments found more frequently than in controls. A significant reduction in normalized Chao1 diversity was observed in multiple sclerosis patients versus controls.

The junction had 12 bases not matched to a gene; V was cut back by 6 bases and J by 6 bases. The CDR3 loop spans 15 amino acids. Turning to this clonotype: Its antigen is unknown.

Unique molecular identifiers featured in each of the TCR beta cDNA libraries. Once 1 to 10 million T cells were used, about half a million cDNA molecules resulted. MiXCR, applied by TCRdb to the PCR reads, yields one record per CDR3 protein. The sample holds about 620,000 distinct CDR3 sequences, about 44% seen once. The V call is TRBV12-3 or TRBV12-4, the J call TRBJ2-3; TRBD1 matches at 7 bases. This receptor was obtained from a girl aged 10-17 years with multiple sclerosis. The source material was blood. This CDR3 is CASSLGQLAPDTQYF. The CDR3 DNA reads as TGTGCCAGCAGCCTGGGACAGCTCGCCCCGGATACGCAGTATTTT.